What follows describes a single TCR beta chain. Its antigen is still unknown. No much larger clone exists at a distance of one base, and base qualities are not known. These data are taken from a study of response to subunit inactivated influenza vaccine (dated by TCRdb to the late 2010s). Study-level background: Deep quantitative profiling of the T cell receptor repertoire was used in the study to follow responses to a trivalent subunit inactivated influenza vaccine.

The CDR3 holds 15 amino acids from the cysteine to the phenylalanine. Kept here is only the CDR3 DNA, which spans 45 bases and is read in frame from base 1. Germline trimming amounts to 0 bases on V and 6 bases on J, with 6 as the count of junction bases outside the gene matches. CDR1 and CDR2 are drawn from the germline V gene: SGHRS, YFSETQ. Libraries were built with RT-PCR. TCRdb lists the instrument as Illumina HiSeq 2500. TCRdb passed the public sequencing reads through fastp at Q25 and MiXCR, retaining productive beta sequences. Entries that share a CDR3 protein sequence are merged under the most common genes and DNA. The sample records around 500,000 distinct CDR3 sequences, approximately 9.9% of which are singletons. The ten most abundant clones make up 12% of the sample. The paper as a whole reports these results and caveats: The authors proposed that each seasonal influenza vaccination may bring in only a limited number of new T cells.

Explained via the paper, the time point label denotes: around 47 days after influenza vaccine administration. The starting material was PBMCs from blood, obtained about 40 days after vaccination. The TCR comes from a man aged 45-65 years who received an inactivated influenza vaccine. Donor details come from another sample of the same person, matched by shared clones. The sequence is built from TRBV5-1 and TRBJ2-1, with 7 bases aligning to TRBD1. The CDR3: CASSLGVAGGNEQFF. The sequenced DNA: TGCGCCAGCAGCTTGGGAGTCGCAGGGGGCAATGAGCAGTTCTTC.